Included here is one T cell receptor (beta chain) sequence, with context. What it recognizes is unknown. CDR3 length: 14 amino acids. Trimming removed 1 base at V and 7 bases at J, with 12 bases between. The data originate from a study of blood T cells in healthy people across ages. Findings and caveats of the study: Both higher diversity and more naive CD4+ cells marked long-lived donors when set against aged donors.

In each sample, at least 6 million PBMCs were isolated. Primers used in a second PCR of about 6 to 12 cycles were a sample-barcoded 5' primer and a J-beta primer mix. The template-switch adaptor, which had 12 random nucleotides, put a tag on each cDNA molecule. Individual samples furnished no less than 2.5 million CDR3-containing paired-end reads apiece. Via MiXCR, TCRdb re-called the 5' RACE reads, giving one row per CDR3 protein. Altogether over a million distinct CDR3 sequences are present, approximately 59% being singletons, with the ten largest covering about 6.3%. The rearrangement joins TRBV12-3 or TRBV12-4 to TRBJ2-3; maybe TRBD2 (6 bases). This receptor was obtained from a man younger than 35 in good health. Specimen: blood. CDR3 amino acids: CASSLVEGGNTQYF. In nucleotides, the CDR3 is TGTGCCAGCAGTTTAGTCGAGGGAGGAAATACGCAGTATTTT.